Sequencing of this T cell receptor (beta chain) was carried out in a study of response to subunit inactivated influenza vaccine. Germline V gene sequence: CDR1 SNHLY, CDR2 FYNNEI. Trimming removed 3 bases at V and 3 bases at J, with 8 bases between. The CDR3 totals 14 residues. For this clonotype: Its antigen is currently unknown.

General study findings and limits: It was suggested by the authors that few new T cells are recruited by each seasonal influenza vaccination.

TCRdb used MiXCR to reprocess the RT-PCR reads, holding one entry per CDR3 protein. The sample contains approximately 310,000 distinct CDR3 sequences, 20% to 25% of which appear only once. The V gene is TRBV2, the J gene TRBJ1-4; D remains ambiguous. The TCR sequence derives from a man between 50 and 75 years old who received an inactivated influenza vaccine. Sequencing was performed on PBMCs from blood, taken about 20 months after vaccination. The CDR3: CASSDRIPNEKLFF. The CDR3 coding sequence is TGTGCCAGCAGTGACAGGATCCCTAATGAAAAACTGTTTTTT.